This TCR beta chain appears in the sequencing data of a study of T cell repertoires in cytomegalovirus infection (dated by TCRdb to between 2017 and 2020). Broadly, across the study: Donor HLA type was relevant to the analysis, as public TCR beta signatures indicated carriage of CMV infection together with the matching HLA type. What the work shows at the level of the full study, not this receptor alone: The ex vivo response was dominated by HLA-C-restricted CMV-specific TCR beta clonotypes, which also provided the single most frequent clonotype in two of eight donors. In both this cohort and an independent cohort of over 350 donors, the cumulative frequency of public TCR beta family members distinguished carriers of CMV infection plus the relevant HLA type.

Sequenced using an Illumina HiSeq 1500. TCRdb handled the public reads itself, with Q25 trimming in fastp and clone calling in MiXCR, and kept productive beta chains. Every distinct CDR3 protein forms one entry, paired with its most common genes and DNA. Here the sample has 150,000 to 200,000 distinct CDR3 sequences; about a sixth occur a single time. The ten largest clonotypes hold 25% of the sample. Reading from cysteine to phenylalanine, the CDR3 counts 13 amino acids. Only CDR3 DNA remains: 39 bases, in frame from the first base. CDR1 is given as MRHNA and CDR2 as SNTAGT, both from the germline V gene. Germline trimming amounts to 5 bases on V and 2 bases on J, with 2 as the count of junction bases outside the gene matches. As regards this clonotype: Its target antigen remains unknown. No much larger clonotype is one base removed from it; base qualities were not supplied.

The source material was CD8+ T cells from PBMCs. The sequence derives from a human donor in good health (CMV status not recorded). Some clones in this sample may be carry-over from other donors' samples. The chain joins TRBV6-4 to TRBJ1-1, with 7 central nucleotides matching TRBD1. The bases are TGTGCCAGCAGTTGGGACAGAAACACTGAAGCTTTCTTT. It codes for CASSWDRNTEAFF.